The T cell receptor (beta chain) under discussion was sequenced for a study of shared clonotypes between healthy human individuals. Template amounts of roughly 0.3 ug DNA, tens of thousands of T cell genomes, were employed in unsorted PBMC replicate PCRs. Sequenced by immunoSEQ multiplex PCR; TCRdb stores in-frame clones only, minus some. The sample has over 400,000 clones, over 70% seen once. Every contributor of samples was a Caucasian grown-up residing in Nashville, Tennessee. What was sequenced was PBMCs. This TCR came from a middle-aged woman in good health. Some clones in this sample may be carry-over from other donors' samples.

CDR3 sequence: CASRLTSGSYEQYF. CDR3 nucleotide sequence: TGCGCCAGCAGATTGACTAGCGGCTCCTACGAGCAGTACTTC. The chain joins TRBV5-1 to TRBJ2-7; 9 nucleotides line up with TRBD2. Germline V gene data show CDR1 as SGHRS and CDR2 as YFSETQ. V was pared by 5 bases and J by 0 bases, with 3 bases of the junction left unmatched. There are 14 residues in the CDR3.